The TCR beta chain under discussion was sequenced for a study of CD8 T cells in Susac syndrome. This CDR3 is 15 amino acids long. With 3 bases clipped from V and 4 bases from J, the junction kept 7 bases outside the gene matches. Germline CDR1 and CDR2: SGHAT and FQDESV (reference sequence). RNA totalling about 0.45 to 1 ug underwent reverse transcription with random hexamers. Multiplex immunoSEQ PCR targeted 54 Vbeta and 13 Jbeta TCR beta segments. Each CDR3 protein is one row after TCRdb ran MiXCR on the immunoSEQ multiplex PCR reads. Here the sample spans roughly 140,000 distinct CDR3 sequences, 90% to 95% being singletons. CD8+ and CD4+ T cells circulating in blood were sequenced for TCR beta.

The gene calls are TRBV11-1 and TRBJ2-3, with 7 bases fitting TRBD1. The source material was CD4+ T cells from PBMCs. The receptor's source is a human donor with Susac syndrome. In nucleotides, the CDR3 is TGTGCCAGCAGCTTGACGACAGGGTACGCAGATACGCAGTATTTT. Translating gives CASSLTTGYADTQYF.